This is a list of T cell receptor beta chains from one sample in a study of graft-versus-host responses after intestinal transplantation. Data came from immunoSEQ multiplex PCR; TCRdb stores just in-frame clones and leaves some out. This sample has approximately 97,000 clones, with 91% found just once. No cognate antigen is known for these TCRs. Source: unstimulated CD4+ T cells sorted from spleen or lymph node cells, taken before transplant. All receptors derive from a human donor who was the organ donor for an intestinal transplant. Each CDR3 is given with its conserved first and last residue. D genes are given only for firm matches. Size values are once, few and many counts, or a class for expanded clones, and some rows have none.

>TRBJ2-6|NA|TRBV18|TRBD1
CASSQRTGGPGSGANVLTF
TGTGCCAGCTCACAACGCACAGGGGGCCCTGGAAGTGGGGCCAACGTCCTGACTTTC
>TRBJ1-5|NA|TRBV28|TRBD1
CASSVGGYSNQPQHF
TGTGCCAGCTCCGTAGGGGGCTATAGCAATCAGCCCCAGCATTTT
>TRBJ2-1|NA|TRBV19|TRBD2
CASSRGAGGTYNEQFF
TGTGCCAGTAGTAGGGGAGCGGGGGGGACATACAATGAGCAGTTCTTC
>TRBJ1-4|NA|TRBV2|NA
CASSEREGVLGEKLFF
TGTGCCAGCAGTGAAAGAGAGGGGGTTCTGGGTGAAAAACTGTTTTTT
>TRBJ2-7|NA|TRBV5-1|NA
CASSPRGATYEQYF
TGCGCCAGCAGCCCACGGGGGGCCACCTACGAGCAGTACTTC
>TRBJ2-1|NA|TRBV5-1|TRBD2
CASSGGAYNEQFF
TGCGCCAGCAGCGGGGGGGCCTACAATGAGCAGTTCTTC
>TRBJ2-7|NA|TRBV4-2|TRBD2
CASSQATSGAPYEQYF
TGTGCCAGCAGCCAGGCTACTAGCGGGGCCCCCTACGAGCAGTACTTC
>TRBJ2-3|once|TRBV11-1|TRBD1
CASSPDRVTQYF
TGTGCCAGCAGCCCCGACAGGGTAACGCAGTATTTT
>TRBJ2-2|NA|TRBV18|NA
CASSPSRIITGELFF
TGTGCCAGCTCACCATCGCGCATCATTACCGGGGAGCTGTTTTTT
>TRBJ1-2|NA|TRBV7-3|TRBD1
CASSSDRGHGYTF
TGTGCCAGCAGCTCAGACAGGGGGCATGGCTACACCTTC
>TRBJ1-6|NA|TRBV25-1|NA
CASSEGRRRWSPLHF
TGTGCCAGCAGTGAGGGCAGAAGAAGGTGGTCACCCCTCCACTTT
>TRBJ2-7|NA|TRBV29-1|TRBD2
CSVGFTGGREQYF
TGCAGCGTTGGGTTCACGGGGGGTCGGGAGCAGTACTTC
>TRBJ2-7|NA|TRBV7-9|TRBD1
CASSLVQGAHEQYF
TGTGCCAGCAGCTTGGTACAGGGGGCCCACGAGCAGTACTTC
>TRBJ1-5|NA|TRBV19|TRBD1
CASSEIAGTGVQPQHF
TGTGCCAGTAGTGAAATAGCCGGGACAGGGGTGCAGCCCCAGCATTTT
>TRBJ2-4|NA|TRBV7-3|TRBD2
CASSLGGLAGGTAKNIQYF
TGTGCCAGCAGCTTAGGAGGGCTAGCGGGGGGCACAGCCAAAAACATTCAGTACTTC
>TRBJ1-2|NA|TRBV4-3|TRBD1
CASSQDFPGGYRGYTF
TGCGCCAGCAGCCAAGATTTTCCAGGGGGTTATAGAGGCTACACCTTC
>TRBJ1-2|NA|TRBV12-5|TRBD1
CASGIDRANGYTF
TGTGCTAGTGGCATCGACAGGGCTAATGGCTACACCTTC
>TRBJ2-3|NA|TRBV30|TRBD2
CAWGEGGDTQYF
TGTGCCTGGGGGGAGGGAGGGGATACGCAGTATTTT
>TRBJ1-4|NA|TRBV5-8|TRBD1
CASSLPGQGNEKLFF
TGTGCCAGCAGCCTCCCAGGACAGGGGAATGAAAAACTGTTTTTT
>TRBJ2-3|NA|TRBV19|NA
CASGKAGTSTDTQYF
TGTGCCAGTGGTAAAGCCGGGACAAGCACAGATACGCAGTATTTT
>TRBJ1-5|NA|TRBV19|NA
CASKGGKRVDQPQHF
TGTGCCAGTAAGGGAGGGAAGCGAGTCGATCAGCCCCAGCATTTT
>TRBJ1-2|NA|TRBV7-9|NA
CASSPNNRARSYTF
TGTGCCAGCAGCCCGAACAACAGGGCTCGGAGCTACACCTTC
>TRBJ2-1|NA|TRBV7-9|NA
CASSLGHNRVYNEQFF
TGTGCCAGCAGCTTAGGTCACAACAGGGTCTACAATGAGCAGTTCTTC
>TRBJ2-3|once|TRBV2|TRBD2
CASKSGGASAQYF
TGTGCCAGCAAGAGCGGGGGGGCATCAGCGCAGTATTTT
>TRBJ2-7|NA|TRBV7-6|TRBD2
CASSFGLAGYEQYF
TGTGCCAGCAGCTTTGGACTAGCTGGCTACGAGCAGTACTTC
>TRBJ1-1|NA|TRBV7-9|TRBD1
CASSPRRGQGDTEAFF
TGTGCCAGCAGCCCGCGCAGGGGGCAGGGTGACACTGAAGCTTTCTTT
>TRBJ2-7|once|TRBV5-6|TRBD1
CASSSTGGTAYEQYF
TGTGCCAGCAGCTCGACAGGGGGCACGGCCTACGAGCAGTACTTC
>TRBJ2-3|NA|TRBV25-1|TRBD1
CASSVTGTGTNF
TGTGCCAGCAGTGTTACCGGGACAGGGACGAATTTT
>TRBJ1-6|NA|TRBV7-2|NA
CASSLRHGEGGGSPLHF
TGTGCCAGCAGCTTGAGGCACGGGGAGGGCGGAGGCTCACCCCTCCACTTT
>TRBJ1-4|once|TRBV7-2|TRBD1
CASSKSRTGGFVTNEKLFF
TGTGCCAGCAGCAAATCTCGGACAGGGGGCTTTGTAACTAATGAAAAACTGTTTTTT
>TRBJ1-1|NA|TRBV28|NA
CASSFRVSTEAFF
TGTGCCAGCAGCTTCAGGGTCAGCACTGAAGCTTTCTTT
>TRBJ1-6|NA|TRBV6-5|NA
CASSYGTNSPLHF
TGTGCCAGCAGTTACGGGACAAATTCACCCCTCCACTTT
>TRBJ1-6|NA|TRBV6-5|TRBD1
CASRTGQGHNSPLHF
TGTGCCAGCAGAACGGGACAGGGACATAATTCACCCCTCCACTTT
>TRBJ2-1|NA|TRBV18|TRBD1
CASSLSTGASYNEQFF
TGTGCCAGCTCACTCTCGACAGGGGCCTCCTACAATGAGCAGTTCTTC
>TRBJ1-6|NA|TRBV28|NA
CASSLLQQGFNSPLHF
TGTGCCAGCAGTCTCCTCCAACAGGGATTTAATTCACCCCTCCACTTT
>TRBJ1-1|NA|TRBV4-1|NA
CASSQEKRESTEAFF
TGCGCCAGCAGCCAAGAAAAGAGAGAGAGCACTGAAGCTTTCTTT
>TRBJ2-7|NA|TRBV19|NA
CASRPDKSYEQYF
TGTGCCAGTAGACCCGACAAGAGCTACGAGCAGTACTTC
>TRBJ1-3|NA|TRBV29-1|TRBD1
CSVVRTGRNTIYF
TGCAGCGTTGTAAGGACAGGAAGAAACACCATATATTTT
>TRBJ2-7|NA|TRBV5-5|NA
CASSLYLGYEQYF
TGTGCCAGCAGCTTGTATCTAGGTTACGAGCAGTACTTC
>TRBJ1-2|NA|TRBV30|NA
CAWNHQGHTF
TGTGCCTGGAACCACCAGGGCCACACCTTC
>TRBJ1-5|NA|TRBV2|NA
CASSLRGWSSNQPQHF
TGTGCCAGCAGTTTAAGAGGGTGGTCAAGCAATCAGCCCCAGCATTTT
>TRBJ1-1|NA|TRBV18|NA
CASSPLVTANTEAFF
TGTGCCAGCTCACCACTAGTAACAGCGAACACTGAAGCTTTCTTT
>TRBJ2-7|NA|TRBV4-1|NA
CASSQEARRVGGEQYF
TGCGCCAGCAGCCAAGAGGCGCGCAGGGTGGGTGGGGAGCAGTACTTC
>TRBJ2-3|NA|TRBV12-5|NA
CASGLARRDTQYF
TGTGCTAGTGGTTTGGCTCGGAGGGATACGCAGTATTTT